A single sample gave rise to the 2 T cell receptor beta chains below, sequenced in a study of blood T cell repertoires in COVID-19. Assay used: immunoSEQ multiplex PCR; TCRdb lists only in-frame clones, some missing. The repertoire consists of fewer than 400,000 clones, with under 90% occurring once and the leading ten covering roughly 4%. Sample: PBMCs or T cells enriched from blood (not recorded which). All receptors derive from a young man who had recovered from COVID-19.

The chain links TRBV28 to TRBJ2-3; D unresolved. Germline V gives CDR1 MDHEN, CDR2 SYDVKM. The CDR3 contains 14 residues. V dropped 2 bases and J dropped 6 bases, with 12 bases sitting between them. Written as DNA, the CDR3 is TGTGCCAGCAGTTTAGGGCTCCCGCCGGATACGCAGTATTTT. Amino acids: CASSLGLPPDTQYF.

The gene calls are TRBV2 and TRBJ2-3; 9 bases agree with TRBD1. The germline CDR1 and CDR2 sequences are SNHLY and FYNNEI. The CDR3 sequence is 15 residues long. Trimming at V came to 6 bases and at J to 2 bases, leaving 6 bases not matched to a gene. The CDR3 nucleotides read TGTGCCAGCAGGAAACAGGGGGCGTCCACAGATACGCAGTATTTT. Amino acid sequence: CASRKQGASTDTQYF. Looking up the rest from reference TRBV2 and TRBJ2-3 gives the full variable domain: EPEVTQTPSHQVTQMGQEVILRCVPISNHLYFYWYRQILGQKVEFLVSFYNNEISEKSEIFDDQFSVERPDGSNFTLKIRSTKLEDSAMYFCASRKQGASTDTQYFGPGTRLTVL.